The entry below gives a single T cell receptor beta chain sequence along with its context. A read error may produce the germline difference seen at one junction end. This sample is drawn from a study of blood T cell repertoires in COVID-19. Study as a whole: PBMCs, B-cell-depleted T cells, or T cells were the source of the cDNA or gDNA that made up the material.

Per the original data handling: How many nucleated cells were present was estimated from reference gene primer amplification. TCRdb keeps only in-frame clones here, not all; method: immunoSEQ multiplex PCR. Clone size and V and J calls were adopted from that table, with D and trimming inferred from the DNA. The sample lists a few hundred thousand clones, 88% occurring once. The CDR3 extends over 13 amino acids. Germline CDR1 and CDR2: KGHSH and LQKENI. This TCR was sampled from a woman aged 25 to 45 who had recovered from COVID-19. The V call is TRBV18, the J call TRBJ2-1, with D unresolved. Specimen: peripheral blood. The CDR3 nucleotides read TGTGCCAGCTCCCCACAAAGAGAATCGGAGCAGTTCTTC. The encoded protein is CASSPQRESEQFF.